These 4 T cell receptor beta chains originate from one sample sequenced in a study of cytomegalovirus exposure and HLA in healthy donors. The primer mix had 60 Vbeta and 13 Jbeta primers. The assay was immunoSEQ multiplex PCR, and TCRdb's table has in-frame clones only and misses some. The sample consists of 100,000 to 150,000 clones, 83% of them appearing once. Specimen: PBMCs. The receptors shown here come from a girl aged 2-10 years in good health and CMV-seronegative.

V and J are TRBV4-1 and TRBJ2-3; 15 bases fit TRBD2. Per germline, CDR1 MGHRA and CDR2 YSYEKL. The CDR3 is 22 residues long. Trimming cost V 3 bases and J 2 bases; bases outside gene matches: 18. CDR3 in amino acids: CASSQVPGTSGGPTGYTDTQYF. The CDR3, as DNA: TGCGCCAGCAGCCAGGTGCCCGGGACTAGCGGGGGGCCCACAGGATACACAGATACGCAGTATTTT.

About this clone itself: The sample contains more than one DNA sequence encoding this CDR3. The chain uses TRBV5-1 and TRBJ1-1; D is perhaps TRBD1 (5 bases). The CDR3 runs 13 residues. Germline V gene data show CDR1 as SGHRS and CDR2 as YFSETQ. The V end lost 3 bases, the J end lost 7 bases, and 13 bases lay between the germline ends. The CDR3 region is CASSSRGTSEAFF. DNA of the CDR3: TGCGCCAGCAGCTCCCGGGGGACGAGTGAAGCTTTCTTT.

The V call is TRBV30, the J call TRBJ2-1; 9 bases map to TRBD2. The CDR3 spans 13 residues. CDR1 is GTSNPN and CDR2 is SVGIG in the germline V gene (reference sequence). The V segment lost 2 bases and the J segment 13 bases; nucleotides outside the gene matches: 9. In DNA, the CDR3 is TGTGCCTGGAGTCTAGCGGGAACGAGCCTCCAGTTCTTC. Its protein is CAWSLAGTSLQFF. Full variable domain (rest looked up from reference TRBV30 and TRBJ2-1): SQTIHQWPATLVQPVGSPLSLECTVEGTSNPNLYWYRQAAGRGLQLLFYSVGIGQISSEVPQNLSASRPQDRQFILSSKKLLLSDSGFYLCAWSLAGTSLQFFGPGTRLTVL.

V and J are TRBV7-2 and TRBJ2-3, with 9 positions matching TRBD2. This CDR3 contains 16 residues. V lost 0 bases, J lost 5 bases, and 6 bases stayed unmatched. Germline CDR1 and CDR2: SGHTA and FQGNSA. The CDR3 loop is CASSLARAGGGDTQYF. In nucleotides, the CDR3 is TGTGCCAGCAGCTTAGCGCGAGCGGGGGGTGGAGATACGCAGTATTTT. Looking up the rest from reference TRBV7-2 and TRBJ2-3 gives the full variable domain: GAGVSQSPSNKVTEKGKDVELRCDPISGHTALYWYRQSLGQGLEFLIYFQGNSAPDKSGLPSDRFSAERTGGSVSTLTIQRTQQEDSAVYLCASSLARAGGGDTQYFGPGTRLTVL.